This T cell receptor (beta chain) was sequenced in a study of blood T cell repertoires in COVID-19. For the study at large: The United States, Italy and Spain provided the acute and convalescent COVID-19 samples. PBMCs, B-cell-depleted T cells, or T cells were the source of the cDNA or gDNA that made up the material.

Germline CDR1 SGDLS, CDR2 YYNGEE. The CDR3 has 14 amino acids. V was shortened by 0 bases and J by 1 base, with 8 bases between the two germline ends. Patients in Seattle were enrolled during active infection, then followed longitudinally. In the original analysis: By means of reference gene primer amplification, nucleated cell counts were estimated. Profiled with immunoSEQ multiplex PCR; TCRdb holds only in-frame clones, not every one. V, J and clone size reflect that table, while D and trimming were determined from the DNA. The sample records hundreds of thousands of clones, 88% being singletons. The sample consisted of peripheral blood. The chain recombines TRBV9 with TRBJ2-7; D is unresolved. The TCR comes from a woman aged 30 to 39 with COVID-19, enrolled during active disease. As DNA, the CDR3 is TGTGCCAGCAGCGTAGGTGTCTTGTCCTACGAGCAGTACTTC. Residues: CASSVGVLSYEQYF. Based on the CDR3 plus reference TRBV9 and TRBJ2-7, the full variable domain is DSGVTQTPKHLITATGQRVTLRCSPRSGDLSVYWYQQSLDQGLQFLIQYYNGEERAKGNILERFSAQQFPDLHSELNLSSLELGDSALYFCASSVGVLSYEQYFGPGTRLTVT.